This TCR beta chain was retrieved from a study of T cell repertoires in cytomegalovirus infection (dated by TCRdb to about 2019). A note on the overall study: Alongside well-studied HLA-B-restricted epitopes, the peptide stimulations were aimed at recently identified HLA-C-restricted CMV epitopes, whose presentation resists viral immunomodulation. Donor HLA type was relevant to the analysis, because carriage of CMV infection together with the matching HLA type was indicated by public TCR beta signatures. Here is what the overall study found, with its caveats: The ex vivo response was dominated by HLA-C-restricted CMV-specific TCR beta clonotypes, and the single most frequent clonotype in two of eight donors was supplied by these HLA-C-restricted clonotypes. Cumulative frequency of public TCR beta family members discriminated carriers of CMV infection plus the relevant HLA type in this cohort and an independent roughly 330-donor cohort.

Sequencing instrument: Illumina HiSeq 1500. The raw public data were reprocessed by TCRdb itself: fastp quality trimming at Q25, MiXCR clonotype calling, in-frame beta chains only. When rows share a CDR3 protein, they turn into one entry using the most common DNA and genes. In this sample the table shows around 340,000 distinct CDR3 sequences, 29% of which occur a single time. Of the sample, roughly 20% falls within the top ten clones. In this sample, this clonotype turned up a few times. There is no known antigen for this receptor. No base quality values were provided; no much bigger clone lies one nucleotide off. What the treatment or condition label conveys for this sample: in vitro stimulation with specific CMV peptide epitopes to enrich CMV-specific T cells. The germline V gene encodes CDR1 DFQATT and CDR2 SNEGSKA (reference sequence). V loses 6 bases at its end and J loses 7 bases; junction bases beyond the gene matches: 8. The CDR3 spans 13 residues, from the cysteine through the phenylalanine. The CDR3 DNA has 39 bases and is translated from base 1.

Sequencing used cultured PBMCs, obtained from culture after CMV antigen stimulation. This chain joins TRBV20-1 to TRBJ1-1; 10 of the junction bases match TRBD1. This sequence originates from a human donor in good health (CMV status not recorded). Some clones in this sample may be carry-over from other donors' samples. This receptor has the CDR3 CSAPGQGTSEAFF. The nucleotide sequence is given as TGCAGTGCCCCGGGACAGGGGACTAGTGAAGCTTTCTTT.